This passage covers 16 T cell receptor beta chains from one sample sequenced in a study of cytomegalovirus exposure and HLA in healthy donors. Some clones are missing from TCRdb's copy, which holds only in-frame ones; the method was immunoSEQ multiplex PCR. The table has about 71,000 clones, over 85% seen once. Material: PBMCs. These TCRs come from a man younger than 35 in good health and CMV-seropositive.

The chain couples TRBV6-4 to TRBJ2-2, with D perhaps matching TRBD2 (5 bases). The germline V gene encodes CDR1 MRHNA and CDR2 SNTAGT. Trimming left V 4 bases short and J 3 bases short, with 12 bases between. The CDR3 spans 15 residues. CDR3 amino acids: CASSVTAGDTGELFF. CDR3 DNA sequence: TGTGCCAGCAGTGTGACGGCCGGGGACACCGGGGAGCTGTTTTTT.

The V gene is TRBV27, the J gene TRBJ2-1; 9 bases match TRBD2. Unmatched junction bases numbered 16, after V lost 6 bases and J lost 7 bases. CDR3 size: 17 residues. Germline CDR1 reads MNHEY; CDR2 reads SMNVEV (reference sequence). The CDR3 region has the DNA TGTGCCAGCAGAGGGTTGAGGGCGGGGGGGCCGTGGAATGAGCAGTTCTTC. Translated, it gives CASRGLRAGGPWNEQFF.

The rearrangement uses TRBV4-1 and TRBJ2-7; D may be TRBD1 (6 bases). Germline-derived CDR1 and CDR2 are MGHRA and YSYEKL. Trimming shortened V by 4 bases and J by 3 bases, and 13 bases separated the two germline ends. This CDR3 region has 14 residues. CDR3: CASSPRQEHYEQYF. The DNA for the CDR3 is TGCGCCAGCAGCCCCCGACAGGAACACTACGAGCAGTACTTC.

V is TRBV5-1 and J is TRBJ2-5, with 12 bases identical to TRBD2. In germline, CDR1 is SGHRS, CDR2 YFSETQ. The trim removed 0 bases at V and 5 bases at J, leaving 8 bases unmatched. CDR3 length: 17 amino acids. In DNA, the CDR3 is TGCGCCAGCAGCTTGGTTCCGCTAGCGGGGGGGCAGGAGACCCAGTACTTC. As protein: CASSLVPLAGGQETQYF.

The chain recombines TRBV5-4 with TRBJ2-3, with 8 bases identical to TRBD1. Germline CDR1 is SGHNT and CDR2 is YYREEE (reference sequence). This CDR3 comprises 16 residues. The ends lost 5 bases at V and 1 base at J; junction bases unmatched: 9. The CDR3, as DNA: TGTGCCAGCAGGCCGGGTCCGGACAGGGGCACAGATACGCAGTATTTT. Its protein product is CASRPGPDRGTDTQYF.

This clone is a singleton in its sample. V and J are TRBV10-2 and TRBJ2-3; 10 bases map to TRBD2. Germline CDR1 and CDR2: WSHSY and SAAADI. The CDR3 sequence is 14 residues long. V trimming: 8 bases; J trimming: 4 bases; junction bases outside the gene matches: 6. The CDR3 reads CASHSGRASDTQYF. The CDR3 DNA reads TGCGCCAGCCACAGCGGGAGGGCCTCAGATACGCAGTATTTT.

The chain links TRBV7-9 to TRBJ1-4, with 7 positions matching TRBD1. Germline trimming cut 4 bases from V and 4 bases from J; bases unmatched to any gene: 3. CDR3 length: 14 amino acids. The germline V gene encodes CDR1 SEHNR and CDR2 FQNEAQ (reference sequence). This CDR3 is CASSSTGHNEKLFF. The CDR3 DNA sequence: TGTGCCAGCAGCTCGACAGGGCATAATGAAAAACTGTTTTTT.

The rearrangement links TRBV6-4 to TRBJ1-6; possibly TRBD1 for D (5 bases). Germline V CDR1 and CDR2: MRHNA, SNTAGT. V shed 6 bases and J shed 5 bases, with 14 bases lying between them. The CDR3 has 15 residues. This CDR3 is CASSANWGDNSPLHF. The CDR3 coding sequence is TGTGCCAGCAGCGCTAATTGGGGGGATAATTCACCCCTCCACTTT.

The chain uses TRBV10-3 and TRBJ2-7; the match to TRBD2 covers 7 bases. CDR1 is ENHRY, CDR2 SYGVKD, per germline. The ends lost 5 bases at V and 1 base at J; junction bases unmatched: 5. The length of the CDR3 is 14 residues. CDR3 sequence reads: CAISRTSASYEQYF. The CDR3, as DNA: TGTGCCATCAGTCGCACTAGCGCATCCTACGAGCAGTACTTC.

The V and J genes are TRBV30 and TRBJ1-2; the D is unclear. The CDR3 runs to 11 residues. V was shortened by 4 bases and J by 9 bases, with 12 bases between the two germline ends. Germline CDR1 is GTSNPN and CDR2 is SVGIG (reference sequence). Written as DNA, the CDR3 is TGTGCCTGGATGGGCAGCAGGAGCTACACCTTC. This encodes CAWMGSRSYTF. The full variable domain, its missing parts supplied by reference TRBV30 and TRBJ1-2, is SQTIHQWPATLVQPVGSPLSLECTVEGTSNPNLYWYRQAAGRGLQLLFYSVGIGQISSEVPQNLSASRPQDRQFILSSKKLLLSDSGFYLCAWMGSRSYTFGSGTRLTVV.

V is TRBV5-1 and J is TRBJ2-3; TRBD2 is a possible D gene (6 bases). The germline V gene encodes CDR1 SGHRS and CDR2 YFSETQ. Trimming cost V 2 bases and J 1 base, with 8 bases left between them. This CDR3 is built from 14 residues. The DNA for the CDR3 is TGCGCCAGCAGCTTCGGGACTCGCACAGATACGCAGTATTTT. This sequence encodes CASSFGTRTDTQYF. Filled out from reference TRBV5-1 and TRBJ2-3, the complete variable domain reads KAGVTQTPRYLIKTRGQQVTLSCSPISGHRSVSWYQQTPGQGLQFLFEYFSETQRNKGNFPGRFSGRQFSNSRSEMNVSTLELGDSALYLCASSFGTRTDTQYFGPGTRLTVL.

The chain employs TRBV15 and TRBJ2-5; possible D gene TRBD2, 5 bases. This CDR3 is built from 16 residues. Trimming cost V 7 bases and J 3 bases, with 21 bases left between them. Germline lookup yields CDR1 LNHNV and CDR2 YYDKDF (reference sequence). CDR3 region: CATTPRGKGEEETQYF. The DNA of the CDR3 is TGTGCCACCACCCCCCGGGGTAAGGGAGAGGAAGAGACCCAGTACTTC. Full variable domain (outside the CDR3, taken from reference TRBV15 and TRBJ2-5): DAMVIQNPRYQVTQFGKPVTLSCSQTLNHNVMYWYQQKSSQAPKLLFHYYDKDFNNEADTPDNFQSRRPNTSFCFLDIRSPGLGDTAMYLCATTPRGKGEEETQYFGPGTRLLVL.

The chain is built from TRBV11-3 and TRBJ2-7, with D possibly matching TRBD2 (5 bases). The CDR3 has 12 residues. Trimming pared 5 bases from V and 6 bases from J, leaving 11 bases between. The V gene's germline CDR1 is SGHNT and CDR2 YENEEA. CDR3 sequence (DNA): TGTGCCAGCAGCCGACGGGATGGCGAGCAGTACTTC. Translation gives CASSRRDGEQYF.

This chain links TRBV4-1 with TRBJ2-3; a possible D gene is TRBD1 (5 bases). The V end lost 0 bases, the J end lost 12 bases, and 10 bases lay between the germline ends. Germline lookup yields CDR1 MGHRA and CDR2 YSYEKL. The CDR3 has 12 amino acids. The CDR3: CASSQEGRTQYF. The CDR3 DNA follows: TGCGCCAGCAGCCAAGAGGGGCGAACCCAGTATTTT.

The chain uses TRBV15 and TRBJ1-1, with 10 bases identical to TRBD1. Trimming removed 2 bases from V and 10 bases from J; junction bases left unmatched: 4. Germline V gene sequence: CDR1 LNHNV, CDR2 YYDKDF (reference sequence). There are 13 residues in the CDR3. This CDR3 reads CATSRQDRGLAFF. DNA for the CDR3: TGTGCCACCAGCAGACAAGACAGGGGGCTAGCTTTCTTT.

The chain's CDR3 is CASSLASMEQETQYF. DNA of the CDR3: TGTGCCAGCAGCTTGGCGAGTATGGAGCAAGAGACCCAGTACTTC. The chain is built from TRBV7-2 and TRBJ2-5; D unclear. The CDR3 consists of 15 residues. Trimming took off 3 bases at V and 2 bases at J, with 13 bases between the two ends. Germline lookup yields CDR1 SGHTA and CDR2 FQGNSA.